The 29 T cell receptor beta chains in this list originate from one sample, sequenced in a study of cytomegalovirus exposure and HLA in healthy donors. In the PCR, 60 Vbeta and 13 Jbeta primers were used. Some clones are missing from TCRdb's copy, which holds only in-frame ones; the method was immunoSEQ multiplex PCR. The sample gives around 130,000 clones, about 8.5% of which show up once; under 7% is in the top ten. The sequenced sample consisted of PBMCs. The receptor set was obtained from a middle-aged man in good health and CMV-seronegative.

The rearrangement links TRBV28 to TRBJ1-2, with no clear D. The ends were cut back, 7 bases at V and 1 base at J, with 13 bases in the middle. CDR1 MDHEN and CDR2 SYDVKM come from the germline V gene. The CDR3 covers 14 residues. The CDR3: CASTMGGVNYGYTF. CDR3 nucleotides: TGTGCCAGCACCATGGGCGGGGTTAACTATGGCTACACCTTC.

The chain carries TRBV12-5 and TRBJ1-6; TRBD1 aligns across 7 bases. The CDR3 loop spans 16 amino acids. V gave up 4 bases and J gave up 10 bases; unmatched junction bases: 13. Germline V gene data show CDR1 as LGHNT and CDR2 as FRNRAP. The CDR3 region is CASGSRSTGAGSPLHF. The CDR3 bases are TGTGCTAGTGGTTCACGGTCAACAGGGGCAGGCTCACCCCTCCACTTT.

The chain is built from TRBV19 and TRBJ2-2; D possibly corresponds to TRBD1 (5 bases). This CDR3 region has 15 residues. The germline V gene has CDR1 LNHDA and CDR2 SQIVND (reference sequence). V was shortened by 6 bases and J by 4 bases, with 15 bases between the two germline ends. CDR3 DNA: TGTGCCAGTAGGGAAGTGACAGTCCTCACCGGGGAGCTGTTTTTT. Its protein is CASREVTVLTGELFF.

This clone occurred a few times. This chain links TRBV29-1 with TRBJ2-2; TRBD2 is a possible D gene (6 bases). The CDR3 sequence is 11 residues long. V was clipped by 7 bases and J by 6 bases, with 9 bases between them. Germline CDR1 and CDR2: SQVTM and ANQGSEA. CDR3 sequence reads: CSGGTSGELFF. In nucleotides, the CDR3 is TGCAGCGGGGGGACTTCCGGGGAGCTGTTTTTT.

This clone was counted only a few times. V is TRBV19 and J is TRBJ1-5; unclear D gene. V lost 5 bases and J 0 bases, leaving 11 bases between the germline ends. Germline V CDR1 and CDR2: LNHDA, SQIVND (reference sequence). The CDR3 consists of 15 residues. DNA of the CDR3: TGTGCCAGTAGTCCATACAGTATTAGCAATCAGCCCCAGCATTTT. Translated, it gives CASSPYSISNQPQHF. Combining the CDR3 with reference TRBV19 and TRBJ1-5 gives the whole variable domain DGGITQSPKYLFRKEGQNVTLSCEQNLNHDAMYWYRQDPGQGLRLIYYSQIVNDFQKGDIAEGYSVSREKKESFPLTVTSAQKNPTAFYLCASSPYSISNQPQHFGDGTRLSIL.

This clone has only a few counts. The chain employs TRBV5-1 and TRBJ2-7; D gene unclear. V lost 4 bases, J lost 5 bases, and 13 bases lay in between. CDR1 is SGHRS, CDR2 YFSETQ, per germline. This CDR3 comprises 13 residues. The CDR3 loop reads CASSLSRVDEQYF. CDR3 nucleotides: TGCGCCAGCAGCCTGTCCCGGGTGGACGAGCAGTACTTC.

The V and J genes are TRBV12-5 and TRBJ1-1; no definite D call. This CDR3 is 11 amino acids long. Trimming stripped 5 bases from V and 12 bases from J, with 13 bases between. CDR1 is LGHNT and CDR2 is FRNRAP in the germline V gene. The CDR3 sequence: CASGVAMSSFF. DNA of the CDR3: TGTGCTAGTGGTGTGGCAATGTCATCTTTCTTT.

In this sample, this clone turned up a few times. The genes are TRBV4-3 and TRBJ2-5, with 8 bases aligning to TRBD2. Germline loops: CDR1 LGHNA, CDR2 YSLEER. Unmatched junction bases numbered 6, after V lost 0 bases and J lost 3 bases. This CDR3 is 16 amino acids long. The CDR3 sequence is CASSQDRFSGEETQYF. The CDR3 coding sequence is TGCGCCAGCAGCCAAGATCGCTTTAGCGGGGAAGAGACCCAGTACTTC.

This clone was picked up a small number of times. The chain has TRBV5-1 and TRBJ2-5, with 10 bases aligning to TRBD1. Germline CDR1 is SGHRS and CDR2 is YFSETQ. The CDR3 extends over 14 amino acids. V gave up 4 bases and J gave up 5 bases; unmatched junction bases: 5. Here the CDR3 reads CASSTGTGAETQYF. CDR3 nucleotides: TGCGCCAGCAGCACGGGGACAGGGGCCGAGACCCAGTACTTC.

This chain joins TRBV6-1 and TRBJ1-3, with D possibly being TRBD1 (6 bases). Germline values: CDR1 MNHNS, CDR2 SASEGT. The CDR3 has 16 amino acids. The V end lost 1 base, the J end lost 4 bases, and 14 bases lay between the germline ends. CDR3 loop: CASSEDRAPVGNTIYF. In DNA form, the CDR3 reads TGTGCCAGCAGTGAAGACAGGGCCCCCGTCGGAAACACCATATATTTT.

Only a few counts were recorded for this clone. CDR3 sequence (DNA): TGTGCCAGCAGTTCACCGGGACTTATAAATCAGCCCCAGCATTTT. Protein: CASSSPGLINQPQHF. The rearrangement uses TRBV28 and TRBJ1-5, with a weak D call TRBD1 (5 bases). The V gene lost 4 bases and the J gene lost 4 bases, with 14 bases spanning the gap. Germline CDR1 and CDR2: MDHEN and SYDVKM. The CDR3 is made up of 15 amino acids.

This clone showed up just a few times. The CDR3 here is CASSGDRVGGYTF. The CDR3 region has the DNA TGTGCCAGTAGTGGGGACAGGGTCGGCGGCTACACCTTC. The rearrangement links TRBV19 to TRBJ1-2; TRBD1 matches 9 bases. This CDR3 contains 13 residues. Germline loops: CDR1 LNHDA, CDR2 SQIVND (reference sequence). The V gene end was trimmed by 5 bases and the J gene end by 8 bases; junction bases not matched to a gene: 6.

This clone was observed a few times. The chain links TRBV10-3 to TRBJ1-2, with TRBD1 matching over 8 bases. CDR1 is ENHRY and CDR2 is SYGVKD in the germline V gene. This CDR3 region has 18 residues. Trimming at V came to 1 base and at J to 4 bases, leaving 14 bases not matched to a gene. DNA for the CDR3: TGTGCCATCAGTGAGTACGACAGGGGCGGAATAGTTGGCTATGGCTACACCTTC. Its protein product is CAISEYDRGGIVGYGYTF.

A word on this clone: Compared with germline, one end of the junction differs, possibly owing to a read error. The chain carries TRBV11-2 and TRBJ2-2; 7 nucleotides match TRBD1. Germline CDR1 reads SGHAT; CDR2 reads FQNNGV. CDR3 length equals 13 residues. This CDR3 is CASRTGATRELFF. CDR3 DNA sequence: TGTGCCAGCAGAACAGGGGCCACCCGGGAGCTGTTTTTT. The full variable domain, completed using reference TRBV11-2 and TRBJ2-2, is EAGVAQSPRYKIIEKRQSVAFWCNPISGHATLYWYQQILGQGPKLLIQFQNNGVVDDSQLPKDRFSAERLKGVDSTLKIQPAKLEDSAVYLCASRTGATRELFFGEGSRLTVL.

The chain couples TRBV7-9 to TRBJ2-1; 8 positions agree with TRBD1. V lost 6 bases to trimming and J lost 5 bases; unmatched junction nucleotides: 9. Germline assignment: CDR1 SEHNR and CDR2 FQNEAQ (reference sequence). The CDR3 sequence is 15 residues long. In nucleotides, the CDR3 is TGTGCCAGCAGTTCGCGACAGGGGCCTAACAATGAGCAGTTCTTC. Translated: CASSSRQGPNNEQFF.

The rearrangement joins TRBV5-1 to TRBJ2-5, with TRBD1 identical over 7 bases. The DNA end favors TRBJ2-7, so the J call may be wrong. CDR3 size: 16 residues. Germline assignment: CDR1 SGHRS and CDR2 YFSETQ. CDR3 in amino acids: CASSLGDSYTSYEQYF. CDR3 nucleotides: TGCGCCAGCAGCTTGGGGGACAGCTACACCTCCTACGAGCAGTACTTC.

The chain is built from TRBV27 and TRBJ2-1, with D possibly matching TRBD1 (5 bases). V was clipped by 4 bases and J by 4 bases, with 8 bases between them. Germline assignment: CDR1 MNHEY and CDR2 SMNVEV (reference sequence). The CDR3 spans 13 residues. CDR3 nucleotides: TGTGCCAGCAGTTACGACAGTTACAATGAGCAGTTCTTC. Its protein product is CASSYDSYNEQFF.

A few counts support this clone. The rearrangement links TRBV7-6 to TRBJ2-7; D is unresolved. This CDR3 contains 13 residues. In germline, CDR1 is SGHVS, CDR2 FNYEAQ. V lost 5 bases to trimming and J lost 2 bases, with 10 bases between them. The CDR3 DNA reads as TGTGCCAGCAGCCCTACAGAGACCTACGAGCAGTACTTC. Protein: CASSPTETYEQYF.

This chain joins TRBV27 and TRBJ2-7, with D possibly being TRBD2 (5 bases). Germline V gene lookup returns CDR1 MNHEY and CDR2 SMNVEV (reference sequence). This CDR3 is built from 14 residues. The V end lost 5 bases, the J end lost 2 bases, and 13 bases lay between the germline ends. This chain's CDR3 is CASSIRTGTYEQYF. In DNA form, the CDR3 reads TGTGCCAGCAGTATACGCACCGGGACCTACGAGCAGTACTTC.

The sample holds a few counts of this clone. This chain uses TRBV7-6 with TRBJ2-1; tentatively, D is TRBD2 (5 bases). The CDR3 is made up of 12 amino acids. V gave up 3 bases and J gave up 10 bases, with 10 bases separating them. Germline CDR1 is SGHVS and CDR2 is FNYEAQ. The CDR3: CASSFGGTEQFF. CDR3 nucleotides: TGTGCCAGCAGCTTTGGAGGTACAGAGCAGTTCTTC.

This clone was observed a handful of times. The chain is built from TRBV14 and TRBJ2-1; 15 nucleotides match TRBD2. V shed 8 bases and J 7 bases; nucleotides not matched to a gene: 3. The V gene's germline CDR1 is SGHDN and CDR2 FVKESK. This CDR3 has 14 amino acids. The CDR3 DNA follows: TGTGCCAGCGGACTAGCGGGGGGGTGGAATGAGCAGTTCTTC. Its translation is CASGLAGGWNEQFF. The variable domain in full, with the rest retrieved from reference TRBV14 and TRBJ2-1, is EAGVTQFPSHSVIEKGQTVTLRCDPISGHDNLYWYRRVMGKEIKFLLHFVKESKQDESGMPNNRFLAERTGGTYSTLKVQPAELEDSGVYFCASGLAGGWNEQFFGPGTRLTVL.

This chain connects TRBV9 to TRBJ2-7; the D is unclear. The CDR3 contains 14 residues. Trimming took 0 bases from V and 0 from J, leaving 7 bases between them. Per germline, CDR1 SGDLS and CDR2 YYNGEE. CDR3 residues: CASSVGPVSYEQYF. CDR3 in DNA: TGTGCCAGCAGCGTAGGCCCAGTCTCCTACGAGCAGTACTTC.

The chain joins TRBV7-9 to TRBJ1-1, with a possible D match to TRBD1 (6 bases). V was cut by 2 bases and J by 6 bases, with 10 bases left in between. The CDR3 runs 13 residues. Germline V gene sequence: CDR1 SEHNR, CDR2 FQNEAQ (reference sequence). CDR3 sequence reads: CASSLTGTAEAFF. In DNA form, the CDR3 reads TGTGCCAGCAGCTTAACAGGGACCGCTGAAGCTTTCTTT.

This sequence joins TRBV4-3 and TRBJ1-6; D is undetermined. This CDR3 comprises 17 residues. Germline lookup yields CDR1 LGHNA and CDR2 YSLEER. V gave up 1 base and J gave up 0 bases, with 10 bases separating them. The CDR3 protein is CASSQGFPSSYNSPLHF. CDR3 DNA sequence: TGCGCCAGCAGCCAAGGGTTCCCGAGCTCCTATAATTCACCCCTCCACTTT.

This clone has more than one count but fewer than ten. The chain combines TRBV10-3 with TRBJ1-1; D remains unclear. The CDR3 runs to 14 residues. Germline-derived CDR1 and CDR2 are ENHRY and SYGVKD. Deletions cut 5 bases from V and 5 bases from J, with 15 bases between. DNA of the CDR3: TGTGCCATCAGTTCGGGATCCCCGGGGACTGAAGCTTTCTTT. Encoded protein: CAISSGSPGTEAFF.

The table lists this clone with a few counts. The V gene is TRBV11-3, the J gene TRBJ2-1; 7 positions match TRBD1. The junction had 7 bases not matched to a gene; V was cut back by 5 bases and J by 9 bases. Germline CDR1 reads SGHNT; CDR2 reads YENEEA. The CDR3 is made up of 13 amino acids. The DNA of the CDR3 is TGTGCCAGCAGCGTACAGGGGTTCGGTGAGCAGTTCTTC. This codes for CASSVQGFGEQFF.

This clone was counted a few times. The chain is built from TRBV10-3 and TRBJ1-3; 7 bases match TRBD1. V was pared by 8 bases and J by 1 base, with 5 bases of the junction left unmatched. Germline lookup yields CDR1 ENHRY and CDR2 SYGVKD. CDR3 size: 14 residues. As DNA, the CDR3 is TGTGCCATCGGGGGACAGAGTTCTGGAAACACCATATATTTT. This translates into CAIGGQSSGNTIYF.

V is TRBV5-4 and J is TRBJ1-3; D is possibly TRBD1 (5 bases). The CDR3 contains 17 residues. Per germline, CDR1 SGHNT and CDR2 YYREEE (reference sequence). V dropped 4 bases and J dropped 0 bases, with 17 bases sitting between them. The CDR3 DNA is TGTGCCAGCAGCAAATACCCAGGACAAACCTCTGGAAACACCATATATTTT. Its translation is CASSKYPGQTSGNTIYF. The full variable domain, rest sourced from reference TRBV5-4 and TRBJ1-3, is ETGVTQSPTHLIKTRGQQVTLRCSSQSGHNTVSWYQQALGQGPQFIFQYYREEENGRGNFPPRFSGLQFPNYSSELNVNALELDDSALYLCASSKYPGQTSGNTIYFGEGSWLTVV.

This clone occurred a few times. The CDR3 reads CASSPLYREYSNQPQHF. The CDR3 DNA follows: TGTGCCAGCAGTCCGCTTTACCGGGAATATAGCAATCAGCCCCAGCATTTT. The rearrangement joins TRBV28 to TRBJ1-5; D unclear. The V gene's germline CDR1 is MDHEN and CDR2 SYDVKM. The CDR3 runs 17 residues. Trimming pared 5 bases from V and 0 bases from J, leaving 17 bases between.